This is a list of T cell receptor beta chains from one sample in a study of blood T cell repertoires in COVID-19. Sequencing was performed with immunoSEQ multiplex PCR; in TCRdb, only in-frame clones are kept and a portion is missing. The top ten clones hold around 1% of a sample with 300,000 to 450,000 clones, over 75% of them seen once. Input material: PBMCs or T cells enriched from blood (not recorded which). The receptors derive from a man between 18 and 29 years old who had recovered from COVID-19. Both conserved end residues are part of each CDR3. D genes are given only for firm matches.

j_gene	v_gene	d_gene	CDR3aa
TRBJ2-1	TRBV14	.	CASSQDMRYEQFF
TRBJ2-1	TRBV28	.	CASIGSSYNEQFF
TRBJ1-5	TRBV28	TRBD1	CASSLQGGYQPQHF
TRBJ2-7	TRBV27	TRBD1	CASSTPAGQGAGEQYF
TRBJ2-3	TRBV3-1/TRBV3-2	TRBD2	CASSHGGLATDTQYF
TRBJ2-2	TRBV6-4	TRBD1	CASSDSGQGGNTGELFF
TRBJ1-2	TRBV6-5	TRBD1	CASSQGQGAYGYTF
TRBJ1-5	TRBV5-1	TRBD1	CASSLGTGGNDPQHF
TRBJ1-5	TRBV7-2	.	CASSFTFNQPQHF
TRBJ1-3	TRBV5-1	TRBD1	CASQQGNTIYF
TRBJ2-1	TRBV7-3	TRBD2	CASSTRTSVREQFF
TRBJ1-1	TRBV6-6	.	CASSPGIMNTEAFF
TRBJ2-1	TRBV7-3	.	CASSGTGTPNEQFF
TRBJ1-5	TRBV10-3	.	CAISEAASGSRNQPQHF
TRBJ1-2	TRBV28	TRBD1	CASSVTGAGSFRGYTF
TRBJ2-7	TRBV11-1	TRBD1	CASSLPGTGSYEQYF
TRBJ2-2	TRBV9	.	CASSVRYNTGELFF
TRBJ2-7	TRBV21-1	.	CASTDGDF
TRBJ1-5	TRBV19	.	CASSIVSSNQPQHF
TRBJ1-2	TRBV5-4	.	CASSRAQGGEGYTF
TRBJ1-6	TRBV5-1	.	CASSLTGIWSPLHF
TRBJ1-1	TRBV7-9	TRBD1	CASRPPGQSEAFF
TRBJ1-3	TRBV7-8	TRBD1	CASSPGTAGNTIYF
TRBJ1-4	TRBV23-1	.	CASTGGRANEKLFF
TRBJ2-3	TRBV7-9	.	CASSLDQRARTDTQYF
TRBJ1-5	TRBV6-1	.	CASSDGYRAQHF
TRBJ2-5	TRBV28	TRBD1	CASRGDRGRQETQYF
TRBJ2-7	TRBV7-8	.	CASSSLLGGRSEQYF
TRBJ2-7	TRBV10-3	TRBD1	CAISAGTGVYEQYF
TRBJ2-1	TRBV19	TRBD2	CASSRTSGSPNEQFF
TRBJ1-2	TRBV28	TRBD1	CATTIALRKQGFSYGYTF
TRBJ2-1	TRBV2	.	CASSEGRTQSYNEQFF
TRBJ1-5	TRBV23-1	TRBD1	CASSQSNGTENQPQHF
TRBJ2-3	TRBV27	TRBD1	CASSLLSTGAGPDTQYF
TRBJ2-7	TRBV7-2	.	CASSPYYEQYF
TRBJ1-6	TRBV2	.	CASSAGYSPLHF
TRBJ1-1	TRBV19	.	CASRREGEAFF
TRBJ1-1	TRBV9	.	CASSVHAGDMNTEAFF
TRBJ1-4	TRBV5-1	.	CASSLAGQLANEKLFF
TRBJ1-3	TRBV19	.	CASSISGGRNTIYF
TRBJ1-3	TRBV3-1/TRBV3-2	.	CASTPSSSGNTIYF
TRBJ2-7	TRBV5-1	TRBD2	CASSFSGGADEQYF